The subject of this entry is one T cell receptor (beta chain). This sample was included in a study of control samples from healthy donors and cancer patients. The germline gives CDR1 SEHNR, CDR2 FQNEAQ (reference sequence). Deletions cut 4 bases from V and 8 bases from J, with 17 bases between. This CDR3 has 15 amino acids. Clones were sequenced by immunoSEQ multiplex PCR, and TCRdb holds only the in-frame ones, with some missing. In the table there are fewer than 200,000 clones, around 93% of which are singletons. The rearrangement links TRBV7-9 to TRBJ1-4; no definite D call. This TCR was sampled from a woman aged 55-69 years in good health. The material sequenced was blood. The CDR3 bases are TGTGCCAGCAGCTCCGGAGCGGCACGGGGAGAAAAACTGTTTTTT. Amino acid sequence: CASSSGAARGEKLFF. Variable domain in full (rest from reference TRBV7-9 and TRBJ1-4): DTGVSQNPRHKITKRGQNVTFRCDPISEHNRLYWYRQTLGQGPEFLTYFQNEAQLEKSRLLSDRFSAERPKGSFSTLEIQRTEQGDSAMYLCASSSGAARGEKLFFGSGTQLSVL.